This T cell receptor beta chain was retrieved from a study of OX40 agonist ivuxolimab in advanced cancers. Trimming at V came to 8 bases and at J to 2 bases, leaving 0 bases not matched to a gene. The CDR3 runs to 11 residues. Per germline, CDR1 MNHEY and CDR2 SMNVEV (reference sequence). TCRdb's table, derived via immunoSEQ multiplex PCR, lists solely in-frame clones and lacks some. The table lists over 35,000 clones, 85% to 90% of them singletons, with over 0.55% in the top ten. On this clone: What it recognizes is unknown.

General study findings and limits: Some nonresponders also had low normalized T-cell clonal expansion. Clonal expansion was among the lowest in partial responders at 0.1-3.0 mg/kg, especially CD8+.

Patients with autoimmune history or systemic immunosuppression were excluded. Sample: CD4+ or CD8+ T cells sorted from blood, taken in a trial of the OX40 agonist ivuxolimab. The chain has TRBV27 and TRBJ2-7, with 7 bases identical to TRBD2. This sequence originates from an adult with an advanced solid tumor such as melanoma, head and neck, liver or kidney cancer. The CDR3 nucleotides are TGTGCCAGCCGGGGGGCCTACGAGCAGTACTTC. This codes for CASRGAYEQYF.